A single sample is the source of the 20 T cell receptor beta chains below, sequenced in a study of blood T cell repertoires in COVID-19 (TCRdb year 2020). Libraries were built with the immunoSEQ multiplex PCR assay. The source is immuneACCESS, and TCRdb retained only in-frame sequences with V and J called. Part of the clones is not carried over; for the studies checked, unresolved V genes explain less than half of this, and the remainder is unexplained. The sample table contains about 260,000 clones; only one count was recorded for 80% to 90% of them. The ten largest account for 2% to 3% of the sample. Specimen: PBMCs or T cells enriched from blood (not recorded which). Every receptor here comes from a woman younger than 35 who had recovered from COVID-19.

The chain combines TRBV19 with TRBJ2-7; D is unresolved. Trimming took 1 base from V and 7 from J, leaving 11 bases between them. The germline V gene has CDR1 LNHDA and CDR2 SQIVND (reference sequence). The length of the CDR3 is 13 residues. CDR3 bases: TGTGCCAGTAGTATAGTGGCCCGTGATGAGCAGTACTTC. Translation gives CASSIVARDEQYF.

The chain joins TRBV27 to TRBJ1-2; 8 bases map to TRBD1. The V gene's germline CDR1 is MNHEY and CDR2 SMNVEV (reference sequence). V gave up 5 bases and J gave up 7 bases; unmatched junction bases: 6. The length of the CDR3 is 13 residues. CDR3: CASSPQGAPGYTF. The CDR3, as DNA: TGTGCCAGCAGTCCGCAGGGGGCGCCTGGCTACACCTTC.

This clone has a handful of counts. The rearrangement joins TRBV6-5 to TRBJ1-2; 10 nucleotides align to TRBD1. The CDR3 runs to 14 residues. Germline V CDR1 and CDR2: MNHEY, SVGAGI. Trimming at V came to 5 bases and at J to 3 bases, leaving 3 bases not matched to a gene. DNA for the CDR3: TGTGCCAGCAGTCGGACAGGGGGAGACTATGGCTACACCTTC. Translation gives CASSRTGGDYGYTF.

This rearrangement joins TRBV4-1 to TRBJ2-1; 8 bases line up with TRBD1. The CDR3 extends over 13 amino acids. The germline V gene has CDR1 MGHRA and CDR2 YSYEKL. V was pared by 3 bases and J by 7 bases, with 2 bases of the junction left unmatched. The DNA for the CDR3 is TGCGCCAGCAGCCAGGACAGGGAGAATGAGCAGTTCTTC. Translation gives CASSQDRENEQFF.

The J gene is TRBJ1-1, the V gene TRBV11-2, with unresolved D. CDR1 is SGHAT, CDR2 FQNNGV, per germline. The V end lost 2 bases, the J end lost 6 bases, and 7 bases lay between the germline ends. This CDR3 comprises 12 residues. CDR3 nucleotides: TGTGCCAGCAGCTTAATTCCCGCTGAAGCTTTCTTT. Translation: CASSLIPAEAFF.

This clone was picked up a small number of times. V and J are TRBV19 and TRBJ2-2; TRBD1 matches 8 bases. Looked up from germline, CDR1 is LNHDA and CDR2 is SQIVND (reference sequence). The V and J ends lost 9 bases and 3 bases, in that order; junction bases with no gene match: 6. The CDR3 is 14 amino acids. Here the CDR3 DNA reads TGTGCCAGCGAAGACAGGGGTGACACCGGGGAGCTGTTTTTT. Protein: CASEDRGDTGELFF.

This chain links TRBV3-1 (or the pseudogene TRBV3-2) with TRBJ2-3, with TRBD2 matching 10 bases. The CDR3 totals 15 residues. Unmatched junction bases numbered 7, after V lost 3 bases and J lost 7 bases. Germline CDR1 reads LGHDT; CDR2 reads YNNKEL (reference sequence). The CDR3 DNA follows: TGTGCCAGCAGCCACACTAGCGGGGCTTTAAATACGCAGTATTTT. This codes for CASSHTSGALNTQYF.

V gene TRBV19 combines with J gene TRBJ2-3, with a tentative D call TRBD1 (6 bases). CDR1 LNHDA and CDR2 SQIVND come from the germline V gene (reference sequence). The CDR3 spans 11 residues. V shed 7 bases and J shed 5 bases, with 7 bases lying between them. The CDR3 DNA is TGTGCCAGTAAGGGGGTAGATACGCAGTATTTT. It encodes CASKGVDTQYF.

This clone was detected a few times. J is TRBJ2-7 and V is TRBV5-8; D not resolved. The CDR3 extends over 10 amino acids. Trimming left V 9 bases short and J 4 bases short, with 8 bases between. Germline V lookup: CDR1 SGHTS, CDR2 YDEGEE. The DNA of the CDR3 is TGTGCCATAGAATCATACGAGCAGTACTTC. This sequence encodes CAIESYEQYF.

V gene TRBV18 combines with J gene TRBJ2-7, with D possibly matching TRBD1 (6 bases). CDR1 and CDR2 (germline): KGHSH, LQKENI. The CDR3 loop spans 13 amino acids. The V and J ends lost 3 bases and 2 bases respectively, with 8 bases between them. The CDR3 loop reads CASSPGTTYEQYF. CDR3 DNA sequence: TGTGCCAGCTCACCCGGGACAACCTACGAGCAGTACTTC.

V gene TRBV28 combines with J gene TRBJ1-1, with D uncertain. This CDR3 comprises 13 residues. V dropped 3 bases and J dropped 7 bases, with 12 bases sitting between them. Germline assignment: CDR1 MDHEN and CDR2 SYDVKM. The CDR3 here is CASSFSPTSEAFF. Written as DNA, the CDR3 is TGTGCCAGCAGTTTCTCCCCCACAAGTGAAGCTTTCTTT. Filled out from reference TRBV28 and TRBJ1-1, the complete variable domain reads DVKVTQSSRYLVKRTGEKVFLECVQDMDHENMFWYRQDPGLGLRLIYFSYDVKMKEKGDIPEGYSVSREKKERFSLILESASTNQTSMYLCASSFSPTSEAFFGQGTRLTVV.

The gene calls are TRBV7-9 and TRBJ1-5; TRBD1 might be the D (6 bases). The CDR3 has 15 amino acids. The V gene lost 5 bases and the J gene lost 5 bases, with 16 bases spanning the gap. Germline lookup yields CDR1 SEHNR and CDR2 FQNEAQ (reference sequence). In DNA form, the CDR3 reads TGTGCCAGCAGCAATGCCCGGGGGGCGGATCAGCCCCAGCATTTT. Its protein is CASSNARGADQPQHF. Based on the CDR3 plus reference TRBV7-9 and TRBJ1-5, the full variable domain is DTGVSQNPRHKITKRGQNVTFRCDPISEHNRLYWYRQTLGQGPEFLTYFQNEAQLEKSRLLSDRFSAERPKGSFSTLEIQRTEQGDSAMYLCASSNARGADQPQHFGDGTRLSIL.

V is TRBV30 and J is TRBJ2-7; TRBD2 matches 10 bases. Germline V gene lookup returns CDR1 GTSNPN and CDR2 SVGIG (reference sequence). This CDR3 is built from 14 residues. Unmatched junction bases numbered 6, after V lost 5 bases and J lost 2 bases. The CDR3 coding sequence is TGTGCCTGGGACAGCGGGGGGGGGACCTACGAGCAGTACTTC. Translated, it gives CAWDSGGGTYEQYF. The entire variable domain, with the rest obtained from reference TRBV30 and TRBJ2-7, is as follows: SQTIHQWPATLVQPVGSPLSLECTVEGTSNPNLYWYRQAAGRGLQLLFYSVGIGQISSEVPQNLSASRPQDRQFILSSKKLLLSDSGFYLCAWDSGGGTYEQYFGPGTRLTVT.

This clone was found a few times. The chain employs TRBV28 and TRBJ1-5; 8 bases map to TRBD1. Germline V gene data show CDR1 as MDHEN and CDR2 as SYDVKM. V lost 5 bases, J lost 5 bases, and 14 bases stayed unmatched. The CDR3 is made up of 17 amino acids. CDR3 DNA: TGTGCCAGCAGTCTAAGGGACAGGTGGTTGGGGCATCAGCCCCAGCATTTT. This codes for CASSLRDRWLGHQPQHF.

The chain recombines TRBV7-8 with TRBJ1-6; the match to TRBD1 covers 11 bases. The CDR3 extends over 15 amino acids. Trimming took 3 bases from V and 7 from J; bases not matched to a gene: 2. Per the germline V gene, CDR1 is SGHVS and CDR2 is FQNEAQ. The DNA for the CDR3 is TGTGCCAGCAGCTTTGGGGACAGGGGGAATTCACCCCTCCACTTT. It codes for CASSFGDRGNSPLHF. Full variable domain (remainder filled in from reference TRBV7-8 and TRBJ1-6): GAGVSQSPRYKVAKRGQDVALRCDPISGHVSLFWYQQALGQGPEFLTYFQNEAQLDKSGLPSDRFFAERPEGSVSTLKIQRTQQEDSAVYLCASSFGDRGNSPLHFGNGTRLTVT.

This rearrangement joins TRBV27 to TRBJ1-6; D possibly corresponds to TRBD1 (6 bases). V lost 4 bases, J lost 9 bases, and 10 bases lay in between. CDR3 size: 13 residues. The germline CDR1 and CDR2 sequences are MNHEY and SMNVEV (reference sequence). The CDR3 is CASSSGEASPLHF. The CDR3 DNA follows: TGTGCCAGCAGTTCAGGGGAAGCTTCACCCCTCCACTTT.

V gene TRBV28 combines with J gene TRBJ1-5; 7 bases map to TRBD1. This CDR3 is built from 14 residues. V gave up 2 bases and J gave up 6 bases; unmatched junction bases: 4. From germline, CDR1 is MDHEN and CDR2 SYDVKM. As DNA, the CDR3 is TGTGCCAGCAGTTTAGAGGGGGCGGTTCAGCCCCAGCATTTT. This encodes CASSLEGAVQPQHF. The complete variable domain, with remaining parts taken from reference TRBV28 and TRBJ1-5, reads DVKVTQSSRYLVKRTGEKVFLECVQDMDHENMFWYRQDPGLGLRLIYFSYDVKMKEKGDIPEGYSVSREKKERFSLILESASTNQTSMYLCASSLEGAVQPQHFGDGTRLSIL.

V and J are TRBV19 and TRBJ2-7; the D gene is possibly TRBD2 (6 bases). The V gene's germline CDR1 is LNHDA and CDR2 SQIVND (reference sequence). Deletions cut 3 bases from V and 3 bases from J, with 12 bases between. This CDR3 contains 14 residues. CDR3 DNA sequence: TGTGCCAGTAGTATCGGAGGGGATTACTACGAGCAGTACTTC. The encoded protein is CASSIGGDYYEQYF.

The chain uses TRBV30 and TRBJ1-6; D remains unclear. Trimming took 0 bases from V and 10 from J, leaving 16 bases between them. Germline-derived CDR1 and CDR2 are GTSNPN and SVGIG (reference sequence). The CDR3 spans 15 residues. The CDR3 protein is CAWSVYGRSRSPLHF. In DNA form, the CDR3 reads TGTGCCTGGAGTGTATATGGTCGAAGTCGGTCACCCCTCCACTTT.

The J gene is TRBJ2-5, the V gene TRBV3-1 (or the pseudogene TRBV3-2), with TRBD1 matching over 8 bases. Trimming removed 0 bases from V and 4 bases from J; junction bases left unmatched: 10. The CDR3 loop spans 17 amino acids. The germline CDR1 and CDR2 sequences are LGHDT and YNNKEL (reference sequence). This chain's CDR3 is CASSQERARGRGETQYF. CDR3 DNA: TGTGCCAGCAGCCAAGAAAGGGCCAGGGGGCGGGGAGAGACCCAGTACTTC.